The sequence of this T cell receptor beta chain was determined in a study of cytomegalovirus exposure and HLA in healthy donors. Study-wide background: The same platform used for the 500 to 850 first-cohort repertoires was also used for the 100 to 150 validation repertoires, as a later analysis reported. Study results and caveats: Subsequent analysis revealed that first-cohort TCR clusters tended to co-occur in the approximately 120 validation repertoires. Accounts indicate the classifier identified cytomegalovirus status with strong specificity and sensitivity.

Clones were read by immunoSEQ multiplex PCR, and TCRdb kept only the in-frame ones, dropping some. The sample comprises about 140,000 clones, around 88% of which are singletons, and 7.5% to 8.5% rests with the top ten. The trim removed 6 bases at V and 13 bases at J, leaving 3 bases unmatched. The CDR3 is 9 amino acids. Germline-derived CDR1 and CDR2 are SQVTM and ANQGSEA. Worth noting for this clone: What it binds is unknown.

The sequenced sample consisted of PBMCs. The TCR sequence derives from a woman younger than 35 in good health and CMV-seropositive. The V gene is TRBV29-1, the J gene TRBJ1-2, with 9 bases that match TRBD1. This CDR3 is CSVGQGLTF. CDR3 bases: TGCAGCGTGGGACAGGGCCTCACCTTC.